The sequence of this T cell receptor beta chain was determined in a study of metastatic and nonmetastatic thyroid tumors. This clone was counted ten times or more. Its antigen is not known. Study-wide points: Significantly greater TCR beta diversity was reportedly found in malignant thyroid tumors than in benign nodules (in blood and tumor).

Patients underwent thyroid surgery, and none had received any treatment before it. Original handling: A classifier for distant metastasis in papillary thyroid cancer was constructed using CDR3 differences observed across clinicopathological groups. TCRdb re-analyzed the PCR reads through MiXCR. None of the V and J calls come from the authors' own analysis; TCRdb made them. The sample yields 35,000 to 45,000 clones, 20% seen once. V lost 7 bases to trimming and J lost 2 bases, with 14 bases between them. From germline, CDR1 is SNHLY and CDR2 FYNNEI. This CDR3 region has 14 residues. The sequence derives from a female donor with papillary thyroid cancer or a benign thyroid nodule (not recorded which). Some clones in this sample may be carry-over from other donors' samples. V is TRBV2 and J is TRBJ1-2, with D possibly TRBD1 on 5 matching bases. The sample taken for sequencing was blood. This chain's CDR3 is CASIRDSGNYGYTF. The CDR3 region has the DNA TGTGCCAGCATCAGAGACAGTGGAAACTATGGCTACACCTTC.